The clone carrying this T cell receptor (beta chain) was detected ten times or more. Patients aged 18 to 65 with hyperthyroidism were newly diagnosed, with duration under 2 months. Researchers amplified the TCR beta CDR3 regions from RNA transcripts. In the first-round RT-PCR of the TCR CDR3, the HTBI primer set was used. From the multiplex PCR reads, TCRdb called clonotypes with MiXCR, one entry per CDR3 protein. There are hundreds of thousands of distinct CDR3 sequences in the sample; 11% to 15% occur only once, and approximately 23% lies in the top ten. The sample belongs to a study of T cells in Graves' hyperthyroidism and ophthalmopathy. In germline, CDR1 is DFQATT, CDR2 SNEGSKA (reference sequence). The CDR3 covers 15 residues. The V and J ends lost 3 bases and 0 bases respectively, with 15 bases between them.

The gene calls are TRBV20-1 and TRBJ2-7; D not certain. Sequencing used blood. The clonotype was recovered from a young woman with Graves' hyperthyroidism. In nucleotides, the CDR3 is TGCAGTGCTAGGGCCCACGGGCGGAGCTCCTACGAGCAGTACTTC. Protein: CSARAHGRSSYEQYF.